This TCR beta chain is drawn from a study of blood T cell repertoires in COVID-19 (TCRdb year 2020). The study in broad terms: Samples covering the acute and convalescent phases of COVID-19 were provided by collaborators in the United States, Italy and Spain. The material from the prospective study consisted of cDNA or gDNA derived from T cells, B-cell-depleted T cells, or PBMCs. The samples were drawn from the first 160 participants of the ongoing ImmuneRACE study and from 1,254 subjects provided by 6 global collaborators. A de-identified subject ID, COVID-19 status, age in years and sex were almost always included in the sample metadata. Where available, HLA class I and class II types were taken from metadata supplied by the sample provider and were not determined by assay-based typing. Deeply sampled blood TCRbeta repertoires from subjects exposed to, actively infected with, or recovered from COVID-19 were included in the dataset. The repertoires were released in a freely available public database meant as a resource for research on the immune response to SARS-CoV-2. Paper-wide results and their limitations: The quantity of clinical and demographic metadata differed by source and by participant and was supplied without curation.

TCRbeta CDR3 regions were amplified from genomic DNA using the immunoSEQ Assay, a bias-controlled multiplex PCR. As for the authors' bioinformatics: Within the assay, amplification of reference gene primers was used to estimate how many nucleated cells each sample contained. Sequence reads were collapsed and filtered to measure the absolute abundance of every unique TCRbeta CDR3 rearrangement. For each sample, productive Simpson clonality was calculated as the square root of Simpson's diversity index over productive rearrangements. TCRdb's version of the immuneACCESS table is confined to in-frame rearrangements and falls short of the full clone set. An unresolved V gene accounts for under half of the shortfall where checked; the remainder is of unknown origin. V and J calls and clone size come straight from that table; D and trimming were deduced from the DNA. Here the sample has roughly 280,000 clones; roughly 90% occur a single time. The top ten constitute around 2.8% of the sample.

A remark on this clone: The antigen it binds to is not known. No base-level quality is on record; no much larger clone is a single base apart.

Participants in the prospective study were aged roughly 18 to 100 years, lived in approximately 26 United States geographic areas, and enrolled through a virtual design. In the prospective study, cohorts were assigned on the basis of participant-reported clinical history obtained from a screening survey and a study questionnaire. A participant counted as exposed if, within 2 weeks of entering the study, that participant had been in contact with someone who had a PCR-confirmed or clinician-diagnosed COVID-19 case. Mobile phlebotomists in the prospective study collected whole blood, serum and a nasopharyngeal or oropharyngeal swab from every participant. Additional blood draws and questionnaires over an approximately 2-month period could optionally be provided by prospective study participants. Before DNA extraction, prospective study blood samples were shipped either frozen or at room temperature.

CDR3 length: 12 amino acids, cysteine to phenylalanine. Only the CDR3 DNA is retained, 36 bases long and in frame from the first base. Based on the germline V gene, the CDR1 and CDR2 sequences are MDHEN and SYDVKM. V gives up 3 bases and J gives up 13 bases, and the segment between their germline ends measures 12 bases. The sample consisted of PBMCs or T cells enriched from blood (not recorded which). The chain is encoded by TRBV28 joined to TRBJ1-4; the best D guess is TRBD1, with 5 bases matching. This TCR was recovered from a man aged 40-55 years who had been exposed to COVID-19. The nucleotides are TGTGCCAGCAGTTTCAACATAGGGGCACTGTTTTTT. This yields the protein CASSFNIGALFF.